These 2 T cell receptor beta chains share one sample of origin, sequenced in a study of shared clonotypes between healthy human individuals. Naive CD8 cells lacked CD45RO and underwent positive selection for CCR7, leaving out terminally differentiated effector memory CD45RA+ cells. The data were produced by immunoSEQ multiplex PCR, yet TCRdb's version contains in-frame clones alone and is incomplete. The sample lists 1.5 million to 2.5 million clones; just under 95% were seen once. The sequencing input was naive CD8+ T cells sorted from blood. The receptors were gathered from a man younger than 30 in good health.

The chain combines TRBV4-3 with TRBJ2-3; 10 bases line up with TRBD1. The CDR3 spans 16 residues. V lost 3 bases, J lost 4 bases, and 7 bases stayed unmatched. Per germline, CDR1 LGHNA and CDR2 YSLEER. The CDR3 bases are TGCGCCAGCAGCCAGTACTCCGGGACAGGGGCAGATACGCAGTATTTT. Its protein product is CASSQYSGTGADTQYF.

The sample holds one count of this clone. The chain couples TRBV14 to TRBJ2-5, with D possibly being TRBD1 or TRBD2 (6 bases each). Trimming removed 1 base from V and 2 bases from J, with 17 bases in between. Germline assignment: CDR1 SGHDN and CDR2 FVKESK. This CDR3 comprises 17 residues. The CDR3 loop reads CASSQAGAPPNQETQYF. The CDR3, as DNA: TGTGCCAGCAGCCAAGCGGGGGCACCACCAAATCAAGAGACCCAGTACTTC.